The sequence of this T cell receptor beta chain was determined in a study of T cell changes during pregnancy in multiple sclerosis. The CDR3 length is 12 residues. The V and J ends lost 6 bases and 1 base respectively, with 6 bases between them. CDR1 LGHNT and CDR2 FRNRAP come from the germline V gene. Measured with immunoSEQ multiplex PCR; TCRdb has only the in-frame clones, and not every one. The table records about 59,000 clones, 92% of them present only once. This sequence was found in a female donor in good health, enrolled as a control in a pregnancy study. The sequencing used peripheral blood, collected in the third trimester of pregnancy. The chain has TRBV12-5 and TRBJ1-2; D unresolved. The CDR3 DNA follows: TGTGCTAGTGGAAACAGTAACTATGGCTACACCTTC. This encodes CASGNSNYGYTF. Based on the CDR3 plus reference TRBV12-5 and TRBJ1-2, the full variable domain is DARVTQTPRHKVTEMGQEVTMRCQPILGHNTVFWYRQTMMQGLELLAYFRNRAPLDDSGMPKDRFSAEMPDATLATLKIQPSEPRDSAVYFCASGNSNYGYTFGSGTRLTVV.